This T cell receptor beta chain was captured by sequencing in a study of cytomegalovirus exposure and HLA in healthy donors. Whole-study findings and limits: An apparent linkage of common viral pathogens to several of the most significant clusters emerged in a later analysis. Published work reported that the classifier diagnosed cytomegalovirus status with high specificity and sensitivity.

PCR used 60 Vbeta primers and 13 Jbeta primers. Sequencing used immunoSEQ multiplex PCR; TCRdb keeps in-frame clones, though not all of them. The data contain 150,000 or so clones, roughly 73% of them seen just once; the ten biggest clones take up roughly 10%. This clone is a singleton in its sample. The antigen remains unidentified. V shed 0 bases, J shed 4 bases, and the junction held 4 bases outside the gene matches. The germline gives CDR1 MNHEY, CDR2 SMNVEV (reference sequence). The length of the CDR3 is 15 residues. The TCR sequence derives from a man younger than 35 in good health and CMV-seropositive. Sequencing input: PBMCs. The chain links TRBV27 to TRBJ2-7, with 9 bases matching TRBD2. This chain's CDR3 is CASSLSSGSDYEQYF. The CDR3, as DNA: TGTGCCAGCAGTTTATCTAGCGGGAGTGATTACGAGCAGTACTTC.